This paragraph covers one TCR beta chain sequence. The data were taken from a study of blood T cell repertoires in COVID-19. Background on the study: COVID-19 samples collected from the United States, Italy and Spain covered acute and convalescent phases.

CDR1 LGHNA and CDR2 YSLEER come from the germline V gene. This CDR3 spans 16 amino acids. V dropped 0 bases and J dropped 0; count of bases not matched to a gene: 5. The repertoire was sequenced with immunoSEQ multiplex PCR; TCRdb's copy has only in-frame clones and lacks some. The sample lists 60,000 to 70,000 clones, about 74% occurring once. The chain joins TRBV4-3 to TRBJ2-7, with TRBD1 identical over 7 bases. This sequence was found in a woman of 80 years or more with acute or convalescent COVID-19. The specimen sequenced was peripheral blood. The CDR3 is CASSQDVGQDSYEQYF. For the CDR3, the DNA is TGCGCCAGCAGCCAAGATGTAGGACAGGACTCCTACGAGCAGTACTTC.